This T cell receptor beta chain was captured in a study of cytomegalovirus exposure and HLA in healthy donors. The CDR3 sequence is 14 residues long. The V gene's germline CDR1 is SGHAT and CDR2 FQNNGV. After removal of 6 bases from V and 6 bases from J, the junction contained 9 bases not matched to a gene. The PCR made use of 60 Vbeta and 13 Jbeta primers. Sequencing used immunoSEQ multiplex PCR; TCRdb keeps in-frame clones, though not all of them. The top ten hold 6.5% to 8.5% of the sample, which has about 89,000 clones, around 84% seen once. The sample was PBMCs. The sequence was collected from a man aged 35 to 55 in good health and CMV-seropositive. This sequence joins TRBV11-2 and TRBJ2-3; 7 nucleotides agree with TRBD2. As DNA, the CDR3 is TGTGCCAGCAGTCGGGAGGCTAGCTCTGATACGCAGTATTTT. Its protein is CASSREASSDTQYF.